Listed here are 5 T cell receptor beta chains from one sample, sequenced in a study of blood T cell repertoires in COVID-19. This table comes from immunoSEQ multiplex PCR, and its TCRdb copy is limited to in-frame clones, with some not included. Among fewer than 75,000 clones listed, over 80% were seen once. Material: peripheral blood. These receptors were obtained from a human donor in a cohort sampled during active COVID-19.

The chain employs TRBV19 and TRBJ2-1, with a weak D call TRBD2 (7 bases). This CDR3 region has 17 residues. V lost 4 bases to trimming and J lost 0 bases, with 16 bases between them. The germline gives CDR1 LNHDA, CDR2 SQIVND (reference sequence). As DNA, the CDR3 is TGTGCCAGTAGTACGACTCTGGCGGGGGCCTCCTACAATGAGCAGTTCTTC. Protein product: CASSTTLAGASYNEQFF.

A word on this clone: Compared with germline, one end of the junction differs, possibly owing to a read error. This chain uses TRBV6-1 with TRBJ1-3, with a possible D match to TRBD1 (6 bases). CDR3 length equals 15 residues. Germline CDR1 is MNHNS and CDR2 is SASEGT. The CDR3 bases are TGTGCCAGCAGCGAAGACAGGATCTCTGGAAACACCATATATTTT. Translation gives CASSEDRISGNTIYF.

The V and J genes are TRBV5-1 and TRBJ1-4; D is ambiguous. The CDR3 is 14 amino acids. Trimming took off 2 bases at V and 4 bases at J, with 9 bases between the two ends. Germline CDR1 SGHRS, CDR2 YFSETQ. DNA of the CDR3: TGCGCCAGCAGCTTTGGCAGATTTAATGAAAAACTGTTTTTT. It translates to CASSFGRFNEKLFF.

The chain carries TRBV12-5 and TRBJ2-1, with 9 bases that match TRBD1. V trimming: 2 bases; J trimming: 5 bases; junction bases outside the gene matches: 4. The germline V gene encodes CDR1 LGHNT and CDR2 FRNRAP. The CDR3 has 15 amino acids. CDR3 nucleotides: TGTGCTAGTGGTTTGAAGACAGGGGGGGACAATGAGCAGTTCTTC. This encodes CASGLKTGGDNEQFF.

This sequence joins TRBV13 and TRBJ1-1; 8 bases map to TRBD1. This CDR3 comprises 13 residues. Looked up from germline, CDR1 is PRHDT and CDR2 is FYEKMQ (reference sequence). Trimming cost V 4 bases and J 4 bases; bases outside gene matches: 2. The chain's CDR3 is CASSSDRATEAFF. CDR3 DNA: TGTGCCAGCAGCTCGGACAGGGCCACTGAAGCTTTCTTT.